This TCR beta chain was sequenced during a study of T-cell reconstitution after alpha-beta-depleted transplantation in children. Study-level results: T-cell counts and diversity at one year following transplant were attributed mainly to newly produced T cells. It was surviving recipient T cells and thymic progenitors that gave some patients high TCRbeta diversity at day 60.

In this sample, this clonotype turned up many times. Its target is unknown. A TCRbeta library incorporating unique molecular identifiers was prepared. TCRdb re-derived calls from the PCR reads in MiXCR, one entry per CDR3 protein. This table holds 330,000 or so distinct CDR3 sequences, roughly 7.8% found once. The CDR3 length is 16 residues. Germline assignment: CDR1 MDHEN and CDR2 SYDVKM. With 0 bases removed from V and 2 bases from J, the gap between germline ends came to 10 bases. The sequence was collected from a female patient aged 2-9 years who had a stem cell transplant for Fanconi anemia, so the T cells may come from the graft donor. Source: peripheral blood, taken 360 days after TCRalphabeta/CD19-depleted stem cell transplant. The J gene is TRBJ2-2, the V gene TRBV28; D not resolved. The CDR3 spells CASSLWDGFNTGELFF. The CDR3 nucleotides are TGTGCCAGCAGTTTATGGGACGGCTTCAACACCGGGGAGCTGTTTTTT.